These 15 T cell receptor beta chains were sequenced from one sample in a study of cytomegalovirus exposure and HLA in healthy donors. 60 Vbeta and 13 Jbeta primers were used in PCR. Repertoires were generated with immunoSEQ multiplex PCR, while TCRdb's copy carries only in-frame clones and drops some. This sample carries about 130,000 clones, approximately 84% of them seen once, and the ten largest clones take around 2.5%. Sequenced input: PBMCs. Receptors were obtained from a boy under 10 years old in good health and CMV-seronegative.

The chain joins TRBV7-2 to TRBJ1-1; 8 bases match TRBD1. V lost 5 bases to trimming and J lost 0 bases; unmatched junction nucleotides: 2. The germline gives CDR1 SGHTA, CDR2 FQGNSA. The CDR3 sequence is 14 residues long. CDR3 nucleotide sequence: TGTGCCAGCAGCGCGGACAGGGTGAACACTGAAGCTTTCTTT. This translates into CASSADRVNTEAFF.

This clone was seen only a few times. J is TRBJ2-7 and V is TRBV6-1; D may be TRBD1 (6 bases). Trimming stripped 6 bases from V and 0 bases from J, with 15 bases between. Germline CDR1 and CDR2: MNHNS and SASEGT. The CDR3 covers 15 residues. DNA of the CDR3: TGTGCCAGCAGCTACCGAGGGACACACTCCTACGAGCAGTACGTC. Translating gives CASSYRGTHSYEQYV.

About this clone itself: Other DNA sequences from this sample encode an identical CDR3 as well. CDR3: CASSVAGNTGELFF. DNA of the CDR3: TGTGCCAGCAGCGTAGCGGGGAACACCGGGGAGCTGTTTTTT. V gene TRBV9 combines with J gene TRBJ2-2, with D uncertain. V lost 0 bases to trimming and J lost 1 base, with 4 bases between them. The CDR3 spans 14 residues. The germline CDR1 and CDR2 sequences are SGDLS and YYNGEE.

This chain connects TRBV6-1 to TRBJ2-3, with TRBD1 as a possible D gene (6 bases). Germline-derived CDR1 and CDR2 are MNHNS and SASEGT. V was pared by 1 base and J by 1 base, with 9 bases between. This CDR3 has 15 residues. For the CDR3, the DNA is TGTGCCAGCAGTGAAGAGGCAGGGGGCACAGATACGCAGTATTTT. Encoded protein: CASSEEAGGTDTQYF.

The chain combines TRBV2 with TRBJ1-1; D may be TRBD1 (6 bases). V was cut by 6 bases and J by 1 base, with 12 bases left in between. CDR1 is SNHLY and CDR2 is FYNNEI in the germline V gene. CDR3 size: 14 residues. The CDR3 spells CASSAKDRNTEAFF. The CDR3 DNA sequence: TGTGCCAGCAGCGCGAAGGACAGGAACACTGAAGCTTTCTTT.

The gene calls are TRBV7-8 and TRBJ2-6; D remains ambiguous. In germline, CDR1 is SGHVS, CDR2 FQNEAQ. The germline V and J ends were trimmed by 1 base and 0 bases, with 13 bases remaining between them. This CDR3 region has 18 residues. CDR3 in DNA: TGTGCCAGCAGCTTAGTCGCCAGGCTGAGCTCTGGGGCCAACGTCCTGACTTTC. This gives the protein CASSLVARLSSGANVLTF.

The chain has TRBV5-1 and TRBJ2-3, with D perhaps TRBD2 (5 bases). This CDR3 spans 15 amino acids. The V and J ends lost 0 bases and 4 bases respectively, with 12 bases between them. Per the germline V gene, CDR1 is SGHRS and CDR2 is YFSETQ. The CDR3 DNA sequence: TGCGCCAGCAGCTTGGCCGGGGATAGAGCAGATACGCAGTATTTT. This translates into CASSLAGDRADTQYF.

The gene calls are TRBV4-3 and TRBJ1-4; 7 bases match TRBD1. The V segment lost 1 base and the J segment 8 bases; nucleotides outside the gene matches: 4. The germline gives CDR1 LGHNA, CDR2 YSLEER. This CDR3 contains 14 residues. The chain's CDR3 is CASSQGRGPEKLFF. As DNA, the CDR3 is TGCGCCAGCAGCCAAGGAAGGGGGCCGGAAAAACTGTTTTTT.

CDR3 residues: CASSRGLATYEQYF. The CDR3, as DNA: TGTGCCAGCAGCCGGGGACTCGCAACCTACGAGCAGTACTTC. The V and J genes are TRBV6-5 and TRBJ2-7; a weak D match, TRBD2 (6 bases). This CDR3 comprises 14 residues. Germline V gene sequence: CDR1 MNHEY, CDR2 SVGAGI. V lost 6 bases to trimming and J lost 2 bases, with 14 bases between them.

The rearrangement links TRBV7-9 to TRBJ1-3; 7 bases map to TRBD1. J lost 2 bases, V lost 5 bases, and 6 bases had no gene match. The germline V gene encodes CDR1 SEHNR and CDR2 FQNEAQ (reference sequence). The CDR3 covers 15 residues. The CDR3 DNA reads as TGTGCCAGCAGCCAACGGGACAGAGCTGGAAACACCATATATTTT. It translates to CASSQRDRAGNTIYF.

This sequence joins TRBV19 and TRBJ1-2; 7 positions match TRBD1. Germline CDR1 LNHDA, CDR2 SQIVND (reference sequence). V shed 8 bases, J shed 5 bases, and the junction held 14 bases outside the gene matches. There are 15 residues in the CDR3. The CDR3 reads CASHTSGTATYGYTF. The CDR3 region has the DNA TGTGCCAGTCATACCTCCGGGACAGCGACTTATGGCTACACCTTC. The complete variable domain, with remaining parts taken from reference TRBV19 and TRBJ1-2, reads DGGITQSPKYLFRKEGQNVTLSCEQNLNHDAMYWYRQDPGQGLRLIYYSQIVNDFQKGDIAEGYSVSREKKESFPLTVTSAQKNPTAFYLCASHTSGTATYGYTFGSGTRLTVV.

In the case of this clone: An end of the junction differs from the germline gene, which may be a read error. The chain links TRBV7-9 to TRBJ2-2; the D gene is possibly TRBD1 (6 bases). The CDR3 extends over 16 amino acids. Germline lookup yields CDR1 SEHNR and CDR2 FQNEAQ (reference sequence). CDR3 loop: CSSSGTGTVNTGELFF. The CDR3 coding sequence is TGTTCCAGCAGCGGAACAGGGACGGTGAACACCGGGGAGCTGTTTTTT. Variable domain in full (rest from reference TRBV7-9 and TRBJ2-2): DTGVSQNPRHKITKRGQNVTFRCDPISEHNRLYWYRQTLGQGPEFLTYFQNEAQLEKSRLLSDRFSAERPKGSFSTLEIQRTEQGDSAMYLCSSSGTGTVNTGELFFGEGSRLTVL.

The genes are TRBV7-3 and TRBJ2-5, with 9 bases matching TRBD2. This CDR3 is built from 16 residues. Per the germline V gene, CDR1 is SGHTA and CDR2 is FQGTGA. J gave up 5 bases and V 5 bases, and 12 bases lay outside the gene matches. CDR3 nucleotide sequence: TGTGCCAGCAGCCCCCGGGGCGGGGGGGCCGGGGAGACCCAGTACTTC. Residues: CASSPRGGGAGETQYF.

The chain joins TRBV6-5 to TRBJ1-6; 11 bases align to TRBD1. Germline CDR1 reads MNHEY; CDR2 reads SVGAGI. Trimming at V came to 2 bases and at J to 10 bases, leaving 7 bases not matched to a gene. CDR3 length: 16 residues. The CDR3 DNA sequence: TGTGCCAGCAGTTACGGACCCGGACAGGGGGCATCACCCCTCCACTTT. This encodes CASSYGPGQGASPLHF.

This clone was counted only a few times. The genes are TRBV14 and TRBJ2-1; 13 bases fit TRBD2. Germline V gene lookup returns CDR1 SGHDN and CDR2 FVKESK. The CDR3 loop spans 19 amino acids. Trimming at V came to 7 bases and at J to 0 bases, leaving 12 bases not matched to a gene. In DNA form, the CDR3 reads TGTGCCAGCACTCCGACTAGCGGGGGGCCTCAGAGCTCCTACAATGAGCAGTTCTTC. It translates to CASTPTSGGPQSSYNEQFF.